Listed below are T cell receptor beta chains from one sample, sequenced in a study of cytomegalovirus exposure and HLA in healthy donors. Some clones are missing from TCRdb's copy, which holds only in-frame ones; the method was immunoSEQ multiplex PCR. Of around 150,000 clones detected, 96% appear once; the ten largest clones hold 0.8% to 0.95%. Sample: PBMCs. The receptor source for this set is a woman aged 18-35 years in good health and CMV-seronegative. Each CDR3 is given with its conserved first and last residue. D genes are given only for firm matches. Expanded clones get a size class; other rows say once, few or many, or leave the size out.

TRBJ1-6	TRBV27	.	.	CASHSDSAYNSPLHF	TGTGCCAGCCATTCCGACAGTGCCTATAATTCACCCCTCCACTTT
TRBJ1-1	TRBV7-3	.	TRBD1	CASSFNDFGTGNTEAFF	TGTGCCAGCAGCTTTAACGATTTCGGGACAGGGAACACTGAAGCTTTCTTT
TRBJ1-5	TRBV7-2	.	.	CASSPKTGIGNQPQHF	TGTGCCAGCAGCCCCAAGACAGGAATCGGCAATCAGCCCCAGCATTTT
TRBJ1-1	TRBV18	once	.	CASSPENRVWPEAFF	TGTGCCAGCTCACCAGAGAACAGGGTGTGGCCTGAAGCTTTCTTT
TRBJ1-4	TRBV27	.	TRBD1	CASSLDRLREKLFF	TGTGCCAGCAGTTTGGACAGGTTGAGAGAAAAACTGTTTTTT
TRBJ1-5	TRBV6-1	.	TRBD1	CASSVTDRPNQPQHF	TGTGCCAGCAGTGTGACGGACAGGCCAAATCAGCCCCAGCATTTT
TRBJ2-7	TRBV2	.	TRBD2	CASRKTSGTYEQYF	TGTGCCAGCAGGAAGACTAGCGGCACCTACGAGCAGTACTTC
TRBJ1-3	TRBV19	.	.	CASSIASRSGNTIYF	TGTGCCAGTAGTATAGCGAGCAGGTCTGGAAACACCATATATTTT
TRBJ1-4	TRBV5-1	.	TRBD1	CASSTGQEIEEKLFF	TGCGCCAGCAGCACCGGACAGGAAATAGAAGAAAAACTGTTTTTT
TRBJ2-7	TRBV27	.	TRBD1	CASSLGTDRVYEQYF	TGTGCCAGCAGTTTAGGGACGGACAGGGTCTACGAGCAGTACTTC
TRBJ1-1	TRBV5-4	.	.	CASSLGDRQLNTEAFF	TGTGCCAGCAGCTTGGGGGATAGACAGTTGAACACTGAAGCTTTCTTT
TRBJ2-3	TRBV29-1	.	.	CSATAGLDTQYF	TGCAGCGCGACCGCGGGGTTGGATACGCAGTATTTT
TRBJ2-7	TRBV4-1	.	.	CASSRDSYEQYF	TGCGCCAGCAGCCGAGACAGCTACGAGCAGTACTTC
TRBJ2-7	TRBV5-1	.	.	CASSPPVAGTYEQYF	TGCGCCAGCAGCCCCCCCGTGGCGGGAACCTACGAGCAGTACTTC
TRBJ2-7	TRBV4-1	.	TRBD2	CASSPSGGSYEQYF	TGCGCCAGCAGCCCTAGCGGGGGCTCCTACGAGCAGTACTTC
TRBJ2-7	TRBV6-1	.	TRBD1	CASHPGTAITYEQYF	TGTGCCAGCCACCCCGGGACAGCCATTACCTACGAGCAGTACTTC
TRBJ2-3	TRBV9	.	.	CASSFRQSTDTQYF	TGTGCCAGCAGCTTTCGACAGAGCACAGATACGCAGTATTTT
TRBJ1-2	TRBV6-1	.	.	CASSEAGGYGYTF	TGTGCCAGCAGTGAAGCAGGGGGCTATGGCTACACCTTC
TRBJ2-2	TRBV29-1	.	TRBD2	CSLTLAGGGGELFF	TGCAGCTTGACACTAGCGGGGGGTGGCGGGGAGCTGTTTTTT
TRBJ2-7	TRBV6-5	once	TRBD2	CASSYGIAGFGYEQYF	TGTGCCAGCAGTTACGGGATAGCGGGGTTCGGGTACGAGCAGTACTTC
TRBJ2-7	TRBV14	.	TRBD1	CASSVRQGSEQYF	TGTGCCAGCAGCGTTAGACAGGGGTCCGAGCAGTACTTC
TRBJ2-1	TRBV4-1	.	TRBD2	CASSHPGTRREQFF	TGCGCCAGCAGCCACCCCGGGACTAGAAGAGAGCAGTTCTTC
TRBJ1-5	TRBV7-2	.	TRBD1	CASSLRGQGGFNQPQHF	TGTGCCAGCAGCTTACGGGGACAGGGAGGTTTTAATCAGCCCCAGCATTTT
TRBJ2-5	TRBV5-6	.	.	CASSRQETQYF	TGTGCCAGCAGCCGCCAAGAGACCCAGTACTTC
TRBJ2-1	TRBV7-3	.	.	CASSLGLRAIDEQFF	TGTGCCAGCAGCCTCGGACTAAGGGCGATCGATGAGCAGTTCTTC
TRBJ2-5	TRBV28	.	TRBD2	CASSLGSGVETQYF	TGTGCCAGCAGTTTAGGTAGCGGGGTGGAGACCCAGTACTTC
TRBJ1-3	TRBV7-9	once	TRBD1	CASTGGSAGNTIYF	TGTGCCAGCACAGGGGGCAGCGCTGGAAACACCATATATTTT
TRBJ2-1	TRBV27	.	.	CASSLSSLNEQFF	TGTGCCAGCAGTCTGTCGTCCTTGAATGAGCAGTTCTTC
TRBJ1-2	TRBV29-1	few	.	CSVDSDYGYTF	TGCAGCGTGGACAGCGACTATGGCTACACCTTC
TRBJ1-3	TRBV4-1	.	.	CASSQPGVLTIYF	TGCGCCAGCAGCCAACCGGGAGTTTTAACCATATATTTT
TRBJ1-2	TRBV4-1	.	TRBD1	CASSQEGTGIRYGYTF	TGCGCCAGCAGCCAAGAAGGGACAGGGATACGGTATGGCTACACCTTC
TRBJ2-5	TRBV11-2	.	.	CASSIMAKRGETQYF	TGTGCCAGCAGCATCATGGCTAAGAGAGGAGAGACCCAGTACTTC
TRBJ1-1	TRBV5-6	.	TRBD1	CASSLGQGAFGF	TGTGCCAGCAGCTTGGGACAGGGGGCATTCGGGTTT
TRBJ2-5	TRBV11-2	.	.	CASSRSGGSNFPSAQYF	TGTGCCAGCAGCCGTTCGGGGGGCTCGAACTTCCCAAGTGCCCAGTACTTC
TRBJ1-1	TRBV7-3	.	TRBD1	CASSHPGGLMNTEAFF	TGTGCCAGCAGCCACCCAGGGGGGCTCATGAACACTGAAGCTTTCTTT
TRBJ2-1	TRBV9	.	TRBD2	CASSVEGLAGGRGSYNEQFF	TGTGCCAGCAGCGTAGAGGGGCTAGCGGGGGGGCGAGGGTCCTACAATGAGCAGTTCTTC
TRBJ2-2	TRBV25-1	.	.	CASSESRGELFF	TGTGCCAGCAGTGAAAGTAGAGGGGAGCTGTTTTTT
TRBJ1-1	TRBV16	once	.	CASSQETEAFF	TGTGCCAGCAGCCAAGAGACTGAAGCTTTCTTT
TRBJ2-2	TRBV29-1	.	TRBD1	CSASKGATGELFF	TGCAGCGCTTCAAAGGGGGCGACCGGGGAGCTGTTTTTT
TRBJ1-2	TRBV27	.	.	CASSSPNYGYTF	TGTGCCAGCAGTAGCCCTAACTATGGCTACACCTTC
TRBJ2-5	TRBV6-6	.	.	CATVDRDSQETQYF	TGTGCCACAGTGGACCGGGACTCCCAAGAGACCCAGTACTTC
TRBJ2-2	TRBV2	.	TRBD2	CASGRGTWGSGELFF	TGTGCCAGCGGGCGGGGGACCTGGGGTTCCGGGGAGCTGTTTTTT
TRBJ2-3	TRBV29-1	.	TRBD1	CSGGQALVTDTQYF	TGCAGCGGCGGACAGGCGCTAGTCACAGATACGCAGTATTTT
TRBJ1-5	TRBV2	.	.	CASSEEGSAVVPQHF	TGTGCCAGCAGTGAGGAGGGTAGTGCGGTAGTGCCCCAGCATTTT
TRBJ1-5	TRBV19	.	.	CASSSLGLRGNQPQHF	TGTGCCAGTAGTTCCTTGGGATTGCGGGGGAATCAGCCCCAGCATTTT
TRBJ2-1	TRBV5-6	.	TRBD1	CASSHYWTGTGTYNEQFF	TGTGCCAGCAGCCATTATTGGACGGGGACAGGGACGTACAATGAGCAGTTCTTC
TRBJ1-2	TRBV11-3	.	TRBD1	CASSRQGARGYTF	TGTGCCAGCAGCCGACAGGGGGCTCGGGGCTACACCTTC
TRBJ2-7	TRBV9	once	.	CASSPSGGYYEQYF	TGTGCCAGCAGCCCCAGTGGAGGTTACTACGAGCAGTACTTC
TRBJ2-2	TRBV19	.	TRBD1	CASSIGDRGLGELFF	TGTGCCAGTAGTATCGGCGACAGGGGTTTAGGGGAGCTGTTTTTT
TRBJ1-4	TRBV2	.	TRBD1	CASSEVRDRVVNEKLFF	TGTGCCAGCAGTGAAGTCCGGGACAGGGTAGTTAATGAAAAACTGTTTTTT
TRBJ2-2	TRBV15	.	TRBD2	CATSRELAGGRTGELFF	TGTGCCACCAGCAGAGAACTAGCGGGGGGAAGGACCGGGGAGCTGTTTTTT
TRBJ2-7	TRBV6-1	.	TRBD1	CATLGQGRPYEQYF	TGTGCCACGTTAGGACAGGGAAGGCCCTACGAGCAGTACTTC
TRBJ2-7	TRBV5-4	.	TRBD1	CASSSGTGAYEQYF	TGTGCCAGCAGCTCGGGGACAGGGGCATACGAGCAGTACTTC
TRBJ1-2	TRBV27	.	TRBD1	CASSPSRDSYGYTF	TGTGCCAGCAGTCCAAGCCGGGACAGCTATGGCTACACCTTC
TRBJ1-1	TRBV29-1	.	TRBD1	CSVGNRGMNTEAFF	TGCAGCGTTGGAAACAGGGGGATGAACACTGAAGCTTTCTTT
TRBJ1-1	TRBV11-2	.	.	CASSLDTLPLATEAFF	TGTGCCAGCAGCTTAGATACCCTCCCTCTGGCCACTGAAGCTTTCTTT
TRBJ1-5	TRBV19	.	.	CASSLDWGGNQPQHF	TGTGCCAGTAGTTTGGATTGGGGGGGGAATCAGCCCCAGCATTTT